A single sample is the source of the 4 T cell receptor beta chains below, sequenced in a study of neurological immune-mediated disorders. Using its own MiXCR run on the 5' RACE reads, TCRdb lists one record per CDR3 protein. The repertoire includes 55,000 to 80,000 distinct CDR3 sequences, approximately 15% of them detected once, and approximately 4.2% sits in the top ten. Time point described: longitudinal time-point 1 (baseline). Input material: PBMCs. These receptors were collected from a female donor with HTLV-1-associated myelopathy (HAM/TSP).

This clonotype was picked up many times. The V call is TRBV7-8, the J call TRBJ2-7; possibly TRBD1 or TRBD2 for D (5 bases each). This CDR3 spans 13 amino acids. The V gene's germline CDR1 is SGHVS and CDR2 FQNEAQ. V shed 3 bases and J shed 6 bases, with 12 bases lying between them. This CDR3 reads CASSLRGPGEQYF. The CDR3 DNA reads TGTGCCAGCAGCTTGAGGGGACCAGGCGAGCAGTACTTC.

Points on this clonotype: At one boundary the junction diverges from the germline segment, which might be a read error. The CDR3 loop is CAGSNKGNTDTQYF. The CDR3, as DNA: TGCGCCGGCAGTAATAAGGGAAACACAGATACTCAGTATTTT. V and J are TRBV10-1 and TRBJ2-3; D not certain. In germline, CDR1 is WNHNN, CDR2 SYGVQD (reference sequence). CDR3 length: 14 residues.

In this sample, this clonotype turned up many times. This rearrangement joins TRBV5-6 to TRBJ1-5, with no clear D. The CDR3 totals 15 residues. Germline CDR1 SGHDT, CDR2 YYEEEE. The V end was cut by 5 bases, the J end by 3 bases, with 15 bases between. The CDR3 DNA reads TGTGCCAGCAGTTACGGGGTGGATTACAATCAGCCCCAGCATTTT. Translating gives CASSYGVDYNQPQHF.

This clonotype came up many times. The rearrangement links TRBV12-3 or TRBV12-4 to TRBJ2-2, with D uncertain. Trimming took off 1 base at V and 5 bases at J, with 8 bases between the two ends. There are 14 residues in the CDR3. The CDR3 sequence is CASSLGQPTGELFF. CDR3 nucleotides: TGTGCCAGCAGTTTAGGCCAACCTACCGGGGAGCTGTTTTTT.